The source of this T cell receptor beta chain is a study of T cells in Graves' hyperthyroidism and ophthalmopathy (dated by TCRdb to about 2019). Regarding the research as a whole: Peripheral blood was sampled at the time of initial diagnosis, prior to any treatment. An independent validation cohort of around 19 hyperthyroidism patients and about 16 patients who later progressed to ophthalmopathy tested prospective prediction of ophthalmopathy. For training and testing, the roughly 97 patients in the discovery cohort were randomly divided in a 7:3 ratio. In about 6 Graves' hyperthyroidism patients, the study also compared T-cell repertoires from thyroid tissue with T-cell repertoires from blood. To identify distinguishing TCR V-J signatures, a discovery cohort of 100 patients was used, comprising 43 with Graves' ophthalmopathy and some 60 with stable Graves' hyperthyroidism. Once sampling was done, hyperthyroidism patients were given methimazole at a starting dose of 30 mg daily, whereas ophthalmopathy patients were given high-dose intravenous methylprednisolone. TCR Vbeta CDR3 sequencing of 130 to 150 peripheral blood samples (over 40 ophthalmopathy, some 75 hyperthyroidism and roughly 17 progressor patients) is reported in the paper.

The TCR beta CDR3 regions were amplified from the RNA transcripts. The first round of RT-PCR for the TCR CDR3 was performed with the HTBI primer set and the Qiagen OneStep RT-PCR kit. A second multiplex PCR round built the libraries, followed by size selection and purification. Sequencing of the libraries was done on an Illumina HiSeq2000 using paired-end 100 bp reads. Per the source publication's procedure: SOAPnuke was used to process the raw data, removing reads that contained adapters or uncalled bases, had a mean Phred below 15, or lacked an exact match to the constant primer or identifier. High-quality paired reads were merged using COPE v1.2.5, and each unique nucleotide sequence was defined as a clonotype. MiTCR v1.1 was used to align the clonotypes against IMGT TRBV, TRBD and TRBJ reference segments. The analysis included only V-J combinations with a frequency above 0.0001, which together covered 99% to 99.2% of the repertoires. The TCS score was defined as F50 (clonal expansion) divided by E x V (chaos), with BLOSUM62-based TCRdist calculated between CDR3 peptides within each V-J. Welch's t-statistics and random forest reduced around 510 V-J features to some 14, which were used in a naive Bayes classifier (R e1071). TCRdb reran the public reads through fastp at Q25 and MiXCR, keeping productive beta chains. Identical CDR3 protein sequences are pooled into one entry, listed with their most common genes and DNA. TCRdb assigned the V and J calls; the authors' analysis was not used. In this sample the table shows roughly 280,000 distinct CDR3 sequences, about 20% of which occur a single time. Around 60% of the sample is taken by the ten largest.

Study-level results and caveats: During validation, the model predicted progression to ophthalmopathy a median of around six months ahead of onset, with more than 55% sensitivity and 72% to 85% specificity. A 13 V-J signature model separated ophthalmopathy from stable hyperthyroidism, with around 90% sensitivity and 81.08% specificity in cross-validation and 80%/75% in testing. Most expanded thyroid clonotypes (frequency above 0.001) were also detected in blood, a finding suggesting that blood repertoires may reflect thyroid immune responses. Sample size was not statistically predetermined, and blinding of investigators to group allocation was not performed.

This clonotype was counted only a few times. Its antigen target is currently unknown. No clone much larger than this one lies a single base away; base qualities are absent. Ophthalmopathy patients had moderately to severely active disease, with a Clinical Activity Score of 3 or more, a NOSPECS grade of 4 or more, and a disease duration of less than 3 months. Patients with uncontrolled infections, other autoimmune diseases, pregnancy or lactation were excluded. Clinical symptoms, serum thyroxine and TRAb, thyroid ultrasound, and orbital computed tomography formed the basis for the diagnoses. PBMCs were isolated from 10 ml of fresh peripheral blood by Ficoll-Paque density gradient centrifugation. Trizol reagent was used to extract total RNA, and RNA quality was then checked on an Agilent 2100 Bioanalyzer. A distance of 19 bases separates the germline ends of V and J, which lose 5 bases and 12 bases respectively. The CDR3 has 13 amino acids, counting the end cysteine and phenylalanine. Kept here is only the CDR3 DNA, which spans 39 bases and is read in frame from base 1. Taken from the germline V gene, the CDR1 and CDR2 loops are MNHNS and SASEGT.

The specimen was blood. The chain was built from TRBV6-1 and TRBJ1-1; a confident D gene designation cannot be given. The clonotype was recovered from a man aged 30-40 years with Graves' ophthalmopathy. The CDR3 protein sequence reads: CASSSVGAQETFF. The nucleotide sequence reads TGTGCCAGCAGTTCCGTAGGAGCCCAGGAAACTTTCTTT.